This T cell receptor beta chain was sequenced in a study of blood T cell repertoires in COVID-19. On the study more broadly: Sample material is recorded as cDNA or gDNA derived from T cells, B-cell-depleted T cells, or PBMCs.

Under the authors' procedure: Reference gene primer amplification in the assay estimated nucleated cell counts. Only in-frame clones appear in the TCRdb table, and some are missing; sequencing was by immunoSEQ multiplex PCR. From that table come the V and J calls and clone size; the DNA was used to work out D and trimming. The sample holds some 150,000 clones; over 75% are singletons and the top ten take 1.6%. The CDR3 totals 15 residues. The V gene's germline CDR1 is LNHDA and CDR2 SQIVND (reference sequence). The J segment lost 2 bases and the V segment lost 5 bases, leaving 6 bases of the junction unmatched.

What was sequenced was peripheral blood. This chain joins TRBV19 and TRBJ1-5; 7 bases map to TRBD1. This clonotype was obtained from a human donor in a cohort sampled during active COVID-19. This chain's CDR3 is CASSSITGGNQPQHF. Here the CDR3 DNA reads TGTGCCAGTAGTTCTATCACAGGGGGCAATCAGCCCCAGCATTTT.